This TCR beta chain came from a study of blood T cells in healthy people across ages. V lost 4 bases to trimming and J lost 6 bases; unmatched junction nucleotides: 7. The length of the CDR3 is 15 residues. Germline V CDR1 and CDR2: LGHNA, YNFKEQ. A J-beta primer mix and a sample-barcoded 5' primer were used in a second PCR of about 6 to 12 cycles. TCRdb itself ran the 5' RACE reads through MiXCR, one entry per CDR3 protein. The sample gives more than 1.4 million distinct CDR3 sequences, 42% of which show up once; 6.5% to 10% is in the top ten. The sequenced material came from blood. This sequence was found in a woman between 18 and 29 years old in good health. The chain uses TRBV4-2 and TRBJ2-7, with 12 bases that match TRBD2. CDR3 in amino acids: CASSPTSGSSFEQYF. In DNA form, the CDR3 reads TGTGCCAGCAGCCCGACTAGCGGGAGTTCATTCGAGCAGTACTTC.